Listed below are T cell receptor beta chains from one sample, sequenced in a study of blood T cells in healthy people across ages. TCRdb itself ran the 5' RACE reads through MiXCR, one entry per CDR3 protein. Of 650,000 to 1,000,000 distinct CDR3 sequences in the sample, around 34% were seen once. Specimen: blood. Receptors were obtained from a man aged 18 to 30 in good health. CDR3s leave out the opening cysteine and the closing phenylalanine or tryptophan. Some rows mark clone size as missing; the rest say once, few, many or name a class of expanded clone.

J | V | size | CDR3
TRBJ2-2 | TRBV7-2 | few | ASSFTANTGELF
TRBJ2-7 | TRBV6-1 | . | ASSGPGQGTYEQY
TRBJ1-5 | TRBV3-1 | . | AGSHTPGQPQH
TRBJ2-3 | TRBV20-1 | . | SARGSSRISTDTQY
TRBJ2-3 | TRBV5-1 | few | ASSLTDRGRDTQY
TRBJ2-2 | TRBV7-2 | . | ASSFSGYTGELF
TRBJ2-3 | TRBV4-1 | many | ASSRNRDRTDTQY
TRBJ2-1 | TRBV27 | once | ASSLGARSYNDQF
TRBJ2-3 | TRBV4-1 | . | ASSPWTGRGGDTQY
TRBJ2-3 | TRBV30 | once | AWRRDTDTQY
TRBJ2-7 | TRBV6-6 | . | ASRYSYEQY
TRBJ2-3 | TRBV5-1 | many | ASSLERTGETDTQY
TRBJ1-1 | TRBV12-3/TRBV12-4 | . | ASSFGATYTEAF
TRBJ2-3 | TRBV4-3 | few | ASSQDRRSIASTDTQY
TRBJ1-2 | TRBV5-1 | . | ASGLDGTNYGYT
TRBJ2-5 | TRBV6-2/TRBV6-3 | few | ASTSGVLETQY
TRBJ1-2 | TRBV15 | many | ATSQAQRQTLRYGYT
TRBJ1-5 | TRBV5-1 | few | ASSLGGGANQPQH
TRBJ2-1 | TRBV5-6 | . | ASSGLANEQF
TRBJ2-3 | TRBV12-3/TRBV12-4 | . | ASSFPGGDTDTQY
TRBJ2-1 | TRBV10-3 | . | AIRERGGPSSYNEQF
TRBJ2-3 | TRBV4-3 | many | ASSQLLTDTQY
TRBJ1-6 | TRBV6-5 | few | ASTETGEMSPLH
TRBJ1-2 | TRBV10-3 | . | AISESKPGVYGYT
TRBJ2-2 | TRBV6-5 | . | ASSRTGGSGELF
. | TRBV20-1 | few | SASAGTVFFNEQY
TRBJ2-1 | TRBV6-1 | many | ASSTTQGKATLDNEQF
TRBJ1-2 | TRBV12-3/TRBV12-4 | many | ASSLARNYGYT
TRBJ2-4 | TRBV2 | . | ASREASVRDIQY
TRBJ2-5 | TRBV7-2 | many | ASSLDLSQETQY
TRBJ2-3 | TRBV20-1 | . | SAREARATTVDTQY
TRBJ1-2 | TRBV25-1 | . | ASSPGTAYGCT
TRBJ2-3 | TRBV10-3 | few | AISEFGSGGTSTDTQY
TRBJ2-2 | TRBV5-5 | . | ASSFDREGSTGELF